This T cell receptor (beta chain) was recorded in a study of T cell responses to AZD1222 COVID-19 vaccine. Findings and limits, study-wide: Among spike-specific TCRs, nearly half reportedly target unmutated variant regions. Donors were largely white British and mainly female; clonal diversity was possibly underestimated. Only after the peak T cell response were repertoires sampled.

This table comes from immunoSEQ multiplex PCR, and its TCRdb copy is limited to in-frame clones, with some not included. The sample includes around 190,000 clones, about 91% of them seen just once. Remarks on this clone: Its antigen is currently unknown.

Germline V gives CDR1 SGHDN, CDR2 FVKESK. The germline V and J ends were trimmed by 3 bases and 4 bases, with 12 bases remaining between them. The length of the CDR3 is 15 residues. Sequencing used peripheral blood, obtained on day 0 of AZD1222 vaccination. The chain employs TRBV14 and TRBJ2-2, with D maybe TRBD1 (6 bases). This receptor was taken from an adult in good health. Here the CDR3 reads CASSHNDRFTGELFF. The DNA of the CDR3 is TGTGCCAGCAGCCACAATGACAGGTTCACCGGGGAGCTGTTTTTT.